Below, 4 T cell receptor beta chains from the same sample are listed, as sequenced in a study of CD8 T cell repertoires and HIV-1 epitope variants. Here immunoSEQ multiplex PCR was the method, and the copy in TCRdb shows in-frame clones only, minus some. The sample lists over 4,000 clones, 66% seen once, with around 40% in the top ten. Which antigens these TCRs recognize remains unknown. Sequenced sample: cultured CD8+ T cells derived from PBMCs. These receptors came from a male donor with HIV.

The chain combines TRBV5-1 with TRBJ2-5; unclear D gene. This CDR3 spans 13 amino acids. The V end lost 7 bases, the J end lost 3 bases, and 13 bases lay between the germline ends. Germline V gives CDR1 SGHRS, CDR2 YFSETQ. The chain's CDR3 is CASGRLPEETQYF. CDR3 DNA: TGCGCCAGCGGCAGGCTACCCGAAGAGACCCAGTACTTC.

This chain connects TRBV28 to TRBJ1-2; D is perhaps TRBD1 (5 bases). Per germline, CDR1 MDHEN and CDR2 SYDVKM. Trimming stripped 4 bases from V and 0 bases from J, with 15 bases between. This CDR3 contains 16 residues. Here the CDR3 DNA reads TGTGCCAGCAGTTATGGGGCACGGGAACCTAACTATGGCTACACCTTC. This gives the protein CASSYGAREPNYGYTF.

The J gene is TRBJ2-7, the V gene TRBV11-2, with unresolved D. The CDR3 length is 14 residues. Per the germline V gene, CDR1 is SGHAT and CDR2 is FQNNGV. Between the trimmed V and J ends, which lost 4 bases and 0 bases, there was a span of 10 bases. The CDR3 nucleotides are TGTGCCAGCAGCTCTGCAGACATCTCCTACGAGCAGTACTTC. This gives the protein CASSSADISYEQYF.

This clone was detected once. The rearrangement joins TRBV27 to TRBJ2-5; no reliable D call. Germline V gene lookup returns CDR1 MNHEY and CDR2 SMNVEV (reference sequence). The CDR3 extends over 13 amino acids. Trimming removed 5 bases at V and 5 bases at J, with 12 bases between. CDR3 residues: CASSPISVETQYF. CDR3 nucleotide sequence: TGTGCCAGCAGTCCAATCTCTGTGGAGACCCAGTACTTC.